This record looks at one T cell receptor beta chain sequence and its context. The CDR3 consists of 13 residues. Germline-derived CDR1 and CDR2 are SEHNR and FQNEAQ (reference sequence). Trimming cost V 3 bases and J 5 bases, with 10 bases left between them. Lactation, pregnancy, other autoimmune disease or uncontrolled infection led to exclusion of patients. These data belong to a study of T cells in Graves' hyperthyroidism and ophthalmopathy. Amplification of TCR beta CDR3 regions used RNA as the template. The HTBI primer set drove a first-round RT-PCR of the TCR CDR3. TCRdb fed the multiplex PCR reads into MiXCR, producing one record per CDR3 protein. Of hundreds of thousands of distinct CDR3 sequences listed, about 15% are singletons.

This chain links TRBV7-9 with TRBJ2-5, with a possible D match to TRBD2 (5 bases). Sample: blood. The TCR originated in a woman between 40 and 50 years old with Graves' ophthalmopathy. The CDR3 coding sequence is TGTGCCAGCAGCTTCGTGAGGGAGGAGACCCAGTACTTC. Translation gives CASSFVREETQYF.